This T cell receptor beta chain emerged from a study of blood T cell repertoires in COVID-19. Generated by immunoSEQ multiplex PCR, the TCRdb table keeps only in-frame clones and is missing some. The sample lists roughly 150,000 clones, 84% occurring once. The receptor comes from a woman over 75 with COVID-19, enrolled during active disease. The sequenced material came from peripheral blood.

The CDR3 is CASNDRDEKLFF. The CDR3 DNA follows: TGTGCCAGCAACGACAGGGATGAAAAACTGTTTTTT. This chain uses TRBV2 with TRBJ1-4; TRBD1 matches at 7 bases. The trim removed 7 bases at V and 6 bases at J, leaving 2 bases unmatched. CDR1 and CDR2 (germline): SNHLY, FYNNEI. The CDR3 has 12 residues.